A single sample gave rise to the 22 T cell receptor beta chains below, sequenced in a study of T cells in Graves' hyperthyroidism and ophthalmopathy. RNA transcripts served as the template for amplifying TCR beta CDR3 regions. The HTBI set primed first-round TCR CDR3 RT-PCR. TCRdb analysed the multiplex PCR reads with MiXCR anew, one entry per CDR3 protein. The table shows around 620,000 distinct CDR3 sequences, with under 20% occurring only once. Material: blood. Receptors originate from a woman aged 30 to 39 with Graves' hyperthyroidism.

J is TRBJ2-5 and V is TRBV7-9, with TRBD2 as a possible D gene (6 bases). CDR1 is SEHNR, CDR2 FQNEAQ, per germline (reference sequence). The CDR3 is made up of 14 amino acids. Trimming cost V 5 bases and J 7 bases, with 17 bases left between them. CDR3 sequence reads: CASSGSGVRGTQYF. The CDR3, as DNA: TGTGCCAGCAGCGGTAGCGGCGTTAGGGGGACCCAGTACTTC.

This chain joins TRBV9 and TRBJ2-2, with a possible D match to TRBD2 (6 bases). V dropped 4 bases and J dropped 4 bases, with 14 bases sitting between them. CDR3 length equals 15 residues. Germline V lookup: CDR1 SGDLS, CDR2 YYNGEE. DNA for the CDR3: TGTGCCAGCAGCCCCCCCGGAGCGGGCACCGGGGAGCTGTTTTTT. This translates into CASSPPGAGTGELFF.

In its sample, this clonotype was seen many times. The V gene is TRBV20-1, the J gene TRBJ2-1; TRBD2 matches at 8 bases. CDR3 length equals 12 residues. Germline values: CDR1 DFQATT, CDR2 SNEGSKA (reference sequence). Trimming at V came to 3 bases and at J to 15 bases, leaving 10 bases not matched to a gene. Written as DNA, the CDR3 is TGCAGTGCTAGGCCCGCAGCGGGAGAGGGGTTCTTC. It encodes CSARPAAGEGFF.

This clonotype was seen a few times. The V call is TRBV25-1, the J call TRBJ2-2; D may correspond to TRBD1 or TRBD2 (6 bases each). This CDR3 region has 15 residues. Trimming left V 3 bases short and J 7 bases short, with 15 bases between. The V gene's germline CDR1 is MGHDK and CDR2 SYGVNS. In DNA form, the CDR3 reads TGTGCCAGCAGTGAGGCCTGGGGGGCCGACGGGGAGCTGTTTTTT. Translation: CASSEAWGADGELFF.

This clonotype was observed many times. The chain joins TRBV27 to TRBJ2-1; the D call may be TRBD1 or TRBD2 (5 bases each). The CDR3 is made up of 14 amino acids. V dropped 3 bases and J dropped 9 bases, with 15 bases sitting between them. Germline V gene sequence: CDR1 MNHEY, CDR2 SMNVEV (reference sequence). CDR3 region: CASSFLDGGGEQFF. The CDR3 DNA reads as TGTGCCAGCAGTTTTCTGGACGGTGGGGGTGAGCAGTTCTTC.

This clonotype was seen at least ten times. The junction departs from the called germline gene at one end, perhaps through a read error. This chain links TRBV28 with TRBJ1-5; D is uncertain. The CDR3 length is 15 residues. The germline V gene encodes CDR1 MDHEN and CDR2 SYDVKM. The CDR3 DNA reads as TGTACCAGCAGTTTATTAGTCTTGCGGCGGCAGCCCCAGCATTTT. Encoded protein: CTSSLLVLRRQPQHF.

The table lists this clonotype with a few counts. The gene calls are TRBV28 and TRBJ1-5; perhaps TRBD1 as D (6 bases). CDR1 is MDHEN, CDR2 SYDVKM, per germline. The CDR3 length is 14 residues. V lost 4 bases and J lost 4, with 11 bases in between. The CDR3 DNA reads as TGTGCCAGCAGTTCCCAGACAGGAAATCAGCCCCAGCATTTT. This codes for CASSSQTGNQPQHF.

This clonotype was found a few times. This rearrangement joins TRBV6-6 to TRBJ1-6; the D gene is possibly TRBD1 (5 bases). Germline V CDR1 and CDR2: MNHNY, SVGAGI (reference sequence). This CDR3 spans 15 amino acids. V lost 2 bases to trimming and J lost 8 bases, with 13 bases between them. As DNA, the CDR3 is TGTGCCAGCAGTTACATGCCGGGGCCAGATTCACCCCTCCACTTT. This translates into CASSYMPGPDSPLHF.

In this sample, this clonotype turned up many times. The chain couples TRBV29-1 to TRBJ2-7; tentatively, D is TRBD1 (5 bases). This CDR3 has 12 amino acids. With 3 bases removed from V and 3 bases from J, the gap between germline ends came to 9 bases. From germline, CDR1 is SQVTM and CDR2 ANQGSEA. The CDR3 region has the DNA TGCAGCGTTGAGGGGCAGGACTACGAGCAGTACTTC. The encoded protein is CSVEGQDYEQYF.

This chain's CDR3 is CASSAPGQRSGGAYEQYF. In DNA, the CDR3 is TGCGCCAGCAGCGCCCCGGGACAAAGGTCGGGAGGCGCCTACGAGCAGTACTTC. J is TRBJ2-7 and V is TRBV5-1, with a weak D call TRBD2 (7 bases). V shed 4 bases and J shed 2 bases, with 25 bases lying between them. The CDR3 runs 18 residues. Germline V gene sequence: CDR1 SGHRS, CDR2 YFSETQ.

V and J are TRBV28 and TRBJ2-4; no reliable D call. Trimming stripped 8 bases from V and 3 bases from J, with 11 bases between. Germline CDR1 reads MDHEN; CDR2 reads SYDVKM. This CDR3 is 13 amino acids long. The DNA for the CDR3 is TGTGCCAGCGAGCCGGGCAGCAAAAACATTCAGTACTTC. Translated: CASEPGSKNIQYF. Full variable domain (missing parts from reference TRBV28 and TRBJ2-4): DVKVTQSSRYLVKRTGEKVFLECVQDMDHENMFWYRQDPGLGLRLIYFSYDVKMKEKGDIPEGYSVSREKKERFSLILESASTNQTSMYLCASEPGSKNIQYFGAGTRLSVL.

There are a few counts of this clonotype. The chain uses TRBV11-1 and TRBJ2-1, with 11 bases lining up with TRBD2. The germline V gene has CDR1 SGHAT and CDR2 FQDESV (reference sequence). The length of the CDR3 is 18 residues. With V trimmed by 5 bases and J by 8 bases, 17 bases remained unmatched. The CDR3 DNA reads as TGTGCCAGCAGCCCAACAATTGGGACTAGCGGCCTTGGGGATGAGCAGTTCTTC. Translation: CASSPTIGTSGLGDEQFF.

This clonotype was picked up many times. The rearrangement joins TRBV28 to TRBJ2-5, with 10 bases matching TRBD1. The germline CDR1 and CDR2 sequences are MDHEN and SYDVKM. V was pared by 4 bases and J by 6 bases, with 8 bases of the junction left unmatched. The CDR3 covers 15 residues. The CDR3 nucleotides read TGTGCCAGCAGTTCGCCGACAGGGGGCCCGAAGACCCAGTACTTC. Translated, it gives CASSSPTGGPKTQYF. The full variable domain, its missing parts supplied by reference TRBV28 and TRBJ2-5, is DVKVTQSSRYLVKRTGEKVFLECVQDMDHENMFWYRQDPGLGLRLIYFSYDVKMKEKGDIPEGYSVSREKKERFSLILESASTNQTSMYLCASSSPTGGPKTQYFGPGTRLLVL.

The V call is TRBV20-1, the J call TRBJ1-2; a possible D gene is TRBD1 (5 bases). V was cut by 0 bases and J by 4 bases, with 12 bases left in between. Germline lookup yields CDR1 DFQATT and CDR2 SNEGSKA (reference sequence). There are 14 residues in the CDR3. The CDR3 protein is CSARDSKGIYGYTF. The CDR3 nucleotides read TGCAGTGCTAGAGATAGCAAGGGGATCTATGGCTACACCTTC.

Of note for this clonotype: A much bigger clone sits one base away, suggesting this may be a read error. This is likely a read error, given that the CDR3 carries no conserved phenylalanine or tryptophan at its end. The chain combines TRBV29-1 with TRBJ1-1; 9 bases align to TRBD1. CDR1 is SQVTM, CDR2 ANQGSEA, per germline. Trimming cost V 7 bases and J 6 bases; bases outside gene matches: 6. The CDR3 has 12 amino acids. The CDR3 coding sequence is TGCAGCGACGGGACAGGGATTGCTGAAGCTTTCCTT. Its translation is CSDGTGIAEAFL.

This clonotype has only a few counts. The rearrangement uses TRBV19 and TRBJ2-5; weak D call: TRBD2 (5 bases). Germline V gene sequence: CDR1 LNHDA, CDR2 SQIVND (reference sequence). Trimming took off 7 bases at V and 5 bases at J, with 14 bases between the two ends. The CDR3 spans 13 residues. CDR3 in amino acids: CASTEGPSETQYF. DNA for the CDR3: TGTGCCAGTACCGAGGGCCCGAGCGAGACCCAGTACTTC.

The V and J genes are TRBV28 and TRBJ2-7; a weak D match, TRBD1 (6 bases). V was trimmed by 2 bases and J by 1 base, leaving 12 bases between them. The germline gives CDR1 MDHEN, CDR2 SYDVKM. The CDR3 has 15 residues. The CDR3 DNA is TGTGCCAGCAGTTTAAACCCGCAGGGGTCCTACGAGCAGTACTTC. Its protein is CASSLNPQGSYEQYF.

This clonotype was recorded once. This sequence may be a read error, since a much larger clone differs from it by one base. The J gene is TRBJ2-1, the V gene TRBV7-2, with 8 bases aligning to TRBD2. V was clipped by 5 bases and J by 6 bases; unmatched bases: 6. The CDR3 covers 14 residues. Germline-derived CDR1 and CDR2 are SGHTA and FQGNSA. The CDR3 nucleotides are TGTGCCAGCAGCCATCCCGGGACTAGCAATGAGCAGTTCTTC. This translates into CASSHPGTSNEQFF.

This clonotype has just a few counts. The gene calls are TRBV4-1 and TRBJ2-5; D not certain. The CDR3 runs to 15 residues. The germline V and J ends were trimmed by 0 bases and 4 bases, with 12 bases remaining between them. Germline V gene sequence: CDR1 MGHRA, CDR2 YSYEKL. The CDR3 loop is CASSQDTGFRETQYF. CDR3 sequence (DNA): TGCGCCAGCAGCCAAGATACTGGTTTTAGAGAGACCCAGTACTTC.

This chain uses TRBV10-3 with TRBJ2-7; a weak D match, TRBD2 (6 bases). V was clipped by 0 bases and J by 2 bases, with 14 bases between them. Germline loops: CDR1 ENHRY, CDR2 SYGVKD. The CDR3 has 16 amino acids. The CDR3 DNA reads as TGTGCCATCAGTGAGTCCCGGGACTTGCCCACCTACGAGCAGTACTTC. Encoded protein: CAISESRDLPTYEQYF.

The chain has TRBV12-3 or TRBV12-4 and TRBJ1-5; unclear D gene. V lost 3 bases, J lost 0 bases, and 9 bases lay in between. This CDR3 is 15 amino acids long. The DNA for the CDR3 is TGTGCCAGCAGTTTTGCCTCGGCTAGCAATCAGCCCCAGCATTTT. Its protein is CASSFASASNQPQHF.

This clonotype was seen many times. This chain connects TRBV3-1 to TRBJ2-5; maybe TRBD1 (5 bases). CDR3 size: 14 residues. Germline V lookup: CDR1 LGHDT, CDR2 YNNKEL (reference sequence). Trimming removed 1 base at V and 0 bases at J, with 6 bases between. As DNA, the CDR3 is TGTGCCAGCAGCCAAGCGGACAACCAAGAGACCCAGTACTTC. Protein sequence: CASSQADNQETQYF.